The T cell receptor beta chain described here comes from a study of lymphopenia after photon versus proton radiotherapy. The data were produced by immunoSEQ multiplex PCR, yet TCRdb's version contains in-frame clones alone and is incomplete. The sample lists around 66,000 clones; around 87% were seen once. Study-level results: Post-nadir TCR diversity decline inversely tracked overall survival among those who died.

Regarding this clone: What it binds is unknown.

The sequencing here drew on peripheral blood, taken from a patient treated with photon-based radiotherapy. This TCR derives from a middle-aged man with gastric cancer.

The CDR3 loop is CASSKGGGPYEQYF. The CDR3 DNA reads TGTGCCAGCTCCAAGGGAGGGGGCCCCTACGAGCAGTACTTC. The V call is TRBV6-6, the J call TRBJ2-7; D may match TRBD1 or TRBD2 (7 bases each). The CDR3 length is 14 residues. In germline, CDR1 is MNHNY, CDR2 SVGAGI (reference sequence). V lost 8 bases, J lost 2 bases, and 16 bases lay in between.